These 32 T cell receptor beta chains share one sample of origin, sequenced in a study of cytomegalovirus exposure and HLA in healthy donors. The PCR used 60 Vbeta and 13 Jbeta primers. Repertoires were generated with immunoSEQ multiplex PCR, while TCRdb's copy carries only in-frame clones and drops some. The data show 200,000 to 250,000 clones, with approximately 70% seen just once and roughly 2% held by the top ten. Material for sequencing was PBMCs. All receptors derive from a woman aged 25 to 39 in good health and CMV-seronegative.

V is TRBV5-6 and J is TRBJ2-3; 14 positions agree with TRBD2. Germline lookup yields CDR1 SGHDT and CDR2 YYEEEE. Germline trimming cut 3 bases from V and 3 bases from J; bases unmatched to any gene: 9. The CDR3 extends over 18 amino acids. CDR3 in DNA: TGTGCCAGCAGCTCTCCGGGACTAGCGGGAGAAAATACAGATACGCAGTATTTT. Its translation is CASSSPGLAGENTDTQYF. Supplemented by reference TRBV5-6 and TRBJ2-3, the full variable domain reads DAGVTQSPTHLIKTRGQQVTLRCSPKSGHDTVSWYQQALGQGPQFIFQYYEEEERQRGNFPDRFSGHQFPNYSSELNVNALLLGDSALYLCASSSPGLAGENTDTQYFGPGTRLTVL.

This clone has only a few counts. V gene TRBV7-9 combines with J gene TRBJ2-5; D possibly corresponds to TRBD2 (6 bases). The V gene lost 5 bases and the J gene lost 4 bases, with 17 bases spanning the gap. CDR1 and CDR2 from the germline V gene are SEHNR and FQNEAQ (reference sequence). The CDR3 length is 15 residues. In DNA, the CDR3 is TGTGCCAGCAGCGGAGGTGGGCGGGAAGGAGAGACCCAGTACTTC. Translated, it gives CASSGGGREGETQYF.

The V and J genes are TRBV5-4 and TRBJ1-3; TRBD1 matches at 7 bases. The CDR3 spans 15 residues. The V and J ends lost 4 bases and 0 bases, in that order; junction bases with no gene match: 4. CDR1 SGHNT and CDR2 YYREEE come from the germline V gene (reference sequence). This chain's CDR3 is CASSQGQHSGNTIYF. CDR3 nucleotide sequence: TGTGCCAGCAGCCAGGGACAGCACTCTGGAAACACCATATATTTT.

The rearrangement links TRBV2 to TRBJ1-2; D is undetermined. Between the trimmed V and J ends, which lost 2 bases and 3 bases, there was a span of 16 bases. The CDR3 covers 16 residues. The germline V gene has CDR1 SNHLY and CDR2 FYNNEI. CDR3 coding DNA: TGTGCCAGCAGTGAACTCTGGGCCCGGCCTTACTATGGCTACACCTTC. Translation: CASSELWARPYYGYTF.

The V call is TRBV9, the J call TRBJ2-3; maybe TRBD2 (5 bases). The CDR3 runs to 17 residues. The V and J ends lost 4 bases and 7 bases respectively, with 25 bases between them. Germline V lookup: CDR1 SGDLS, CDR2 YYNGEE. The CDR3 DNA reads TGTGCCAGCAGCCCCGATTCGTCGGCGGGTAGAGGAAATACGCAGTATTTT. This codes for CASSPDSSAGRGNTQYF. Full variable domain (missing parts from reference TRBV9 and TRBJ2-3): DSGVTQTPKHLITATGQRVTLRCSPRSGDLSVYWYQQSLDQGLQFLIQYYNGEERAKGNILERFSAQQFPDLHSELNLSSLELGDSALYFCASSPDSSAGRGNTQYFGPGTRLTVL.

This clone was seen a few times. This chain links TRBV5-8 with TRBJ2-2, with 8 bases fitting TRBD1. The CDR3 is made up of 15 amino acids. Trimming at V came to 3 bases and at J to 1 base, leaving 2 bases not matched to a gene. Germline CDR1 SGHTS, CDR2 YDEGEE. CDR3: CASSSGTGNTGELFF. The CDR3 bases are TGTGCCAGCAGCTCAGGGACAGGGAACACCGGGGAGCTGTTTTTT.

This clone came up once. The chain recombines TRBV6-1 with TRBJ1-2; 10 nucleotides align to TRBD1. V lost 4 bases to trimming and J lost 2 bases; unmatched junction nucleotides: 4. The length of the CDR3 is 15 residues. Germline assignment: CDR1 MNHNS and CDR2 SASEGT. The CDR3 nucleotides are TGTGCCAGCAGTGGGAGGACAGGGGGGAACTATGGCTACACCTTC. Translation gives CASSGRTGGNYGYTF.

This clone was detected a few times. The V gene is TRBV11-2, the J gene TRBJ2-2; D is perhaps TRBD2 (6 bases). V was pared by 4 bases and J by 1 base, with 7 bases between. Germline V gene sequence: CDR1 SGHAT, CDR2 FQNNGV. This CDR3 contains 14 residues. The CDR3 sequence is CASSSEGNTGELFF. In DNA, the CDR3 is TGTGCCAGCAGCTCGGAGGGGAACACCGGGGAGCTGTTTTTT. Using reference TRBV11-2 and TRBJ2-2 for the parts outside the CDR3, the full variable domain is EAGVAQSPRYKIIEKRQSVAFWCNPISGHATLYWYQQILGQGPKLLIQFQNNGVVDDSQLPKDRFSAERLKGVDSTLKIQPAKLEDSAVYLCASSSEGNTGELFFGEGSRLTVL.

This chain joins TRBV2 and TRBJ2-1; TRBD2 matches at 8 bases. In germline, CDR1 is SNHLY, CDR2 FYNNEI. The CDR3 runs 16 residues. After removal of 4 bases from V and 0 bases from J, the junction contained 5 bases not matched to a gene. The CDR3 DNA sequence: TGTGCCAGCAGTGGTAGCGGGGCAAGCTCCTACAATGAGCAGTTCTTC. Its translation is CASSGSGASSYNEQFF.

The DNA of the CDR3 is TGTGCCAGCTCCGAAAGGACAGCCTACGAGCAGTACTTC. This translates into CASSERTAYEQYF. The chain employs TRBV11-3 and TRBJ2-5; D may be TRBD1 (6 bases). The end of the DNA aligns better with TRBJ2-7, so the J call may be wrong. Per the germline V gene, CDR1 is SGHNT and CDR2 is YENEEA. The CDR3 is made up of 13 amino acids.

The chain employs TRBV19 and TRBJ2-2, with D perhaps matching TRBD2 (6 bases). Deletions cut 5 bases from V and 11 bases from J, with 18 bases between. This CDR3 spans 14 amino acids. CDR1 LNHDA and CDR2 SQIVND come from the germline V gene (reference sequence). CDR3 sequence: CASSPRLGRIELFF. CDR3 sequence (DNA): TGTGCCAGTAGTCCTAGGTTAGGGAGGATAGAGCTGTTTTTT.

This clone showed up just once. The rearrangement uses TRBV5-1 and TRBJ2-7, with 9 bases matching TRBD2. The germline gives CDR1 SGHRS, CDR2 YFSETQ. This CDR3 region has 13 residues. V shed 4 bases and J 6 bases; nucleotides not matched to a gene: 5. The CDR3 DNA reads as TGCGCCAGCAGCCAGGGACTAGCAGGCGAGCAGTACTTC. Its translation is CASSQGLAGEQYF.

This chain connects TRBV29-1 to TRBJ1-2; D is ambiguous. CDR3 length: 12 amino acids. The ends were cut back, 4 bases at V and 1 base at J, with 7 bases in the middle. Germline CDR1 reads SQVTM; CDR2 reads ANQGSEA. The CDR3 loop is CSVVESNYGYTF. Here the CDR3 DNA reads TGCAGCGTTGTGGAGAGTAACTATGGCTACACCTTC.

V gene TRBV4-2 combines with J gene TRBJ2-1, with TRBD2 matching 7 bases. Germline trimming cut 4 bases from V and 0 bases from J; bases unmatched to any gene: 3. This CDR3 is built from 15 residues. From germline, CDR1 is LGHNA and CDR2 YNFKEQ. CDR3 in amino acids: CASSLPGGSYNEQFF. CDR3 coding DNA: TGTGCCAGCAGCCTCCCGGGGGGCTCCTACAATGAGCAGTTCTTC.

The chain uses TRBV30 and TRBJ2-1, with TRBD2 as a possible D gene (6 bases). The V gene lost 1 base and the J gene lost 8 bases, with 12 bases spanning the gap. This CDR3 region has 13 residues. CDR1 and CDR2 (germline): GTSNPN, SVGIG (reference sequence). The CDR3 loop is CAWSATRRDEQFF. The CDR3 region has the DNA TGTGCCTGGAGTGCGACTAGGCGGGATGAGCAGTTCTTC.

The chain has TRBV5-4 and TRBJ2-2, with a weak D call TRBD2 (6 bases). CDR3 length equals 16 residues. Trimming took off 2 bases at V and 3 bases at J, with 14 bases between the two ends. Germline CDR1 is SGHNT and CDR2 is YYREEE (reference sequence). The CDR3 sequence is CASSLGGMRDTGELFF. In DNA form, the CDR3 reads TGTGCCAGCAGCTTAGGCGGGATGCGAGACACCGGGGAGCTGTTTTTT. The entire variable domain, with the rest obtained from reference TRBV5-4 and TRBJ2-2, is as follows: ETGVTQSPTHLIKTRGQQVTLRCSSQSGHNTVSWYQQALGQGPQFIFQYYREEENGRGNFPPRFSGLQFPNYSSELNVNALELDDSALYLCASSLGGMRDTGELFFGEGSRLTVL.

DNA of the CDR3: TGTGCCAGTAGTTGGCAGGTCGGCACTGAAGCTTTCTTT. Translating it yields CASSWQVGTEAFF. This chain uses TRBV19 with TRBJ1-1; D gene unclear. The CDR3 is made up of 13 amino acids. Trimming cost V 5 bases and J 4 bases, with 11 bases left between them. Germline CDR1 LNHDA, CDR2 SQIVND (reference sequence).

The rearrangement links TRBV30 to TRBJ1-5, with 8 bases that match TRBD1. V trimming: 1 base; J trimming: 1 base; junction bases outside the gene matches: 3. CDR1 is GTSNPN, CDR2 SVGIG, per germline (reference sequence). CDR3 length: 15 residues. The CDR3 is CAWSDGDRSNQPQHF. CDR3 in DNA: TGTGCCTGGAGTGACGGGGACAGGAGCAATCAGCCCCAGCATTTT.

Details on this clone: The junction does not match germline at one end; this may be a read error. The chain links TRBV5-1 to TRBJ1-2, with 8 positions matching TRBD1. Germline values: CDR1 SGHRS, CDR2 YFSETQ. CDR3 length equals 16 residues. CDR3: CASSPGGTGLNYGHTF. The CDR3 DNA reads as TGCGCCAGCAGCCCAGGTGGGACAGGCCTTAACTATGGCCACACCTTC.

J is TRBJ1-2 and V is TRBV6-5; 7 bases agree with TRBD1. V lost 6 bases, J lost 2 bases, and 0 bases stayed unmatched. Germline CDR1 reads MNHEY; CDR2 reads SVGAGI. The CDR3 is made up of 12 amino acids. CDR3 amino acids: CASRQGNYGYTF. The CDR3 DNA sequence: TGTGCCAGCAGACAGGGGAACTATGGCTACACCTTC.

The genes are TRBV29-1 and TRBJ1-3, with 9 bases aligning to TRBD1. The CDR3 contains 13 residues. Per germline, CDR1 SQVTM and CDR2 ANQGSEA. With 5 bases clipped from V and 2 bases from J, the junction kept 1 base outside the gene matches. The CDR3 DNA follows: TGCAGCGTTCGGACAGGGGCTGGAAACACCATATATTTT. Protein sequence: CSVRTGAGNTIYF.

This clone was counted only a few times. V usage is TRBV7-2 and J usage is TRBJ2-7; 7 nucleotides line up with TRBD2. Per germline, CDR1 SGHTA and CDR2 FQGNSA. The ends lost 2 bases at V and 0 bases at J; junction bases unmatched: 4. CDR3 size: 15 residues. The CDR3 reads CASSLWAGASYEQYF. The DNA of the CDR3 is TGTGCCAGCAGCTTATGGGCGGGAGCCTCCTACGAGCAGTACTTC. Full variable domain (missing parts from reference TRBV7-2 and TRBJ2-7): GAGVSQSPSNKVTEKGKDVELRCDPISGHTALYWYRQSLGQGLEFLIYFQGNSAPDKSGLPSDRFSAERTGGSVSTLTIQRTQQEDSAVYLCASSLWAGASYEQYFGPGTRLTVT.

The rearrangement links TRBV7-6 to TRBJ1-5; D is perhaps TRBD1 (6 bases). Germline-derived CDR1 and CDR2 are SGHVS and FNYEAQ. Between the trimmed V and J ends, which lost 5 bases and 4 bases, there was a span of 9 bases. The length of the CDR3 is 13 residues. CDR3 bases: TGTGCCAGCAGCGTTGACAGGAATCAGCCCCAGCATTTT. This sequence encodes CASSVDRNQPQHF.

The chain employs TRBV7-8 and TRBJ2-5, with 13 positions matching TRBD2. The CDR3 runs to 13 residues. Germline V lookup: CDR1 SGHVS, CDR2 FQNEAQ. Unmatched junction bases numbered 1, after V lost 5 bases and J lost 7 bases. The CDR3 is CASSRTSGGTQYF. CDR3 nucleotide sequence: TGTGCCAGCAGCAGGACTAGCGGGGGGACCCAGTACTTC.

This clone was observed once. This chain uses TRBV5-1 with TRBJ1-2; 7 positions match TRBD1. Germline CDR1 SGHRS, CDR2 YFSETQ. The CDR3 extends over 13 amino acids. V was clipped by 4 bases and J by 2 bases; unmatched bases: 2. CDR3 protein: CASSPDRNYGYTF. Here the CDR3 DNA reads TGCGCCAGCAGCCCGGACAGGAACTATGGCTACACCTTC.

This clone showed up just once. The J gene is TRBJ1-5, the V gene TRBV4-2; the D gene is possibly TRBD1 (5 bases). The CDR3 is 17 residues long. Germline CDR1 reads LGHNA; CDR2 reads YNFKEQ. V was trimmed by 4 bases and J by 2 bases, leaving 18 bases between them. The CDR3 coding sequence is TGTGCCAGCAGCCCACGCTACCAGGGTATTGGCAATCAGCCCCAGCATTTT. It is translated as CASSPRYQGIGNQPQHF.

The chain is built from TRBV7-9 and TRBJ2-7, with D perhaps matching TRBD2 (5 bases). The germline gives CDR1 SEHNR, CDR2 FQNEAQ (reference sequence). CDR3 length: 16 amino acids. Trimming pared 1 base from V and 1 base from J, leaving 14 bases between. CDR3 loop: CASSLVGSALSYEQYF. Written as DNA, the CDR3 is TGTGCCAGCAGCTTAGTTGGTAGCGCTTTATCCTACGAGCAGTACTTC.

This clone has only a few counts. This same CDR3 is encoded by further DNA sequences in the sample. The chain combines TRBV2 with TRBJ1-2, with unresolved D. The germline CDR1 and CDR2 sequences are SNHLY and FYNNEI. The V gene lost 5 bases and the J gene lost 2 bases, with 6 bases spanning the gap. The length of the CDR3 is 12 residues. As DNA, the CDR3 is TGTGCCAGCAGTCCGGGGAACTATGGCTACACCTTC. Translation gives CASSPGNYGYTF. Using reference TRBV2 and TRBJ1-2 for the parts outside the CDR3, the full variable domain is EPEVTQTPSHQVTQMGQEVILRCVPISNHLYFYWYRQILGQKVEFLVSFYNNEISEKSEIFDDQFSVERPDGSNFTLKIRSTKLEDSAMYFCASSPGNYGYTFGSGTRLTVV.

This rearrangement joins TRBV30 to TRBJ2-1; D not resolved. V was shortened by 0 bases and J by 6 bases, with 12 bases between the two germline ends. The germline V gene encodes CDR1 GTSNPN and CDR2 SVGIG (reference sequence). The CDR3 runs to 14 residues. In DNA, the CDR3 is TGTGCCTGGAGTGTATTTCGGAGTCGCAATGAGCAGTTCTTC. Protein sequence: CAWSVFRSRNEQFF.

In its sample, this clone was seen a few times. This chain uses TRBV5-1 with TRBJ2-1; D call uncertain. Trimming removed 1 base from V and 0 bases from J, with 2 bases in between. This CDR3 contains 13 residues. CDR1 SGHRS and CDR2 YFSETQ come from the germline V gene. For the CDR3, the DNA is TGCGCCAGCAGCTTGTACTCCTACAATGAGCAGTTCTTC. This codes for CASSLYSYNEQFF.

J is TRBJ2-2 and V is TRBV30, with D possibly TRBD2 on 5 matching bases. Deletions cut 4 bases from V and 5 bases from J, with 17 bases between. The CDR3 covers 15 residues. CDR1 and CDR2 (germline): GTSNPN, SVGIG (reference sequence). The DNA of the CDR3 is TGTGCCTGGACGGTCCGGGGTCGGAGAACCGGGGAGCTGTTTTTT. Amino acids: CAWTVRGRRTGELFF.

J is TRBJ1-5 and V is TRBV2, with TRBD1 as a possible D gene (6 bases). There are 14 residues in the CDR3. The V gene's germline CDR1 is SNHLY and CDR2 FYNNEI. Trimming shortened V by 6 bases and J by 5 bases, and 14 bases separated the two germline ends. CDR3 DNA: TGTGCCAGCAGCCACAAGGACAGCTATCAGCCCCAGCATTTT. This codes for CASSHKDSYQPQHF.